The 20 T cell receptor beta chains given below trace back to one sample, sequenced in a study of shared T cell receptors in the human thymus. The method was immunoSEQ multiplex PCR; TCRdb's version includes in-frame clones alone and lacks a portion of them. The sample holds about 730,000 clones, approximately 83% seen once. The data also belong to a second study, concerning human thymus T cells.

The specimen was thymocytes. Receptors originate from a girl in the first two years of life with a congenital heart defect.

The chain has TRBV5-1 and TRBJ2-3; D is perhaps TRBD2 (6 bases). The CDR3 is made up of 15 amino acids. The germline gives CDR1 SGHRS, CDR2 YFSETQ. V was shortened by 5 bases and J by 6 bases, with 19 bases between the two germline ends. DNA for the CDR3: TGCGCCAGCAGAGGAGGGGTCTCGACGGGTGATACGCAGTATTTT. Its protein product is CASRGGVSTGDTQYF.

This chain links TRBV4-3 with TRBJ2-2; possibly TRBD1 for D (5 bases). The CDR3 contains 17 residues. V dropped 0 bases and J dropped 4 bases, with 15 bases sitting between them. From germline, CDR1 is LGHNA and CDR2 YSLEER. The DNA for the CDR3 is TGCGCCAGCAGCCAAGATCTGGACGGAAGGGGCACCGGGGAGCTGTTTTTT. Translated, it gives CASSQDLDGRGTGELFF.

The V and J genes are TRBV11-2 and TRBJ1-3; the D gene is possibly TRBD1 (5 bases). CDR3 length: 18 residues. V was clipped by 0 bases and J by 2 bases, with 17 bases between them. The germline gives CDR1 SGHAT, CDR2 FQNNGV. CDR3 residues: CASSLDRDPRRAGNTIYF. As DNA, the CDR3 is TGTGCCAGCAGCTTAGATAGGGACCCACGGAGGGCTGGAAACACCATATATTTT.

This chain uses TRBV28 with TRBJ1-6; 8 bases fit TRBD1. Germline V lookup: CDR1 MDHEN, CDR2 SYDVKM. The CDR3 has 16 amino acids. Trimming at V came to 6 bases and at J to 3 bases, leaving 7 bases not matched to a gene. The CDR3, as DNA: TGTGCCAGCAGGTCAGACAGGGGCATCTATAATTCACCCCTCCACTTT. Amino acid sequence: CASRSDRGIYNSPLHF.

V gene TRBV14 combines with J gene TRBJ2-7; 9 bases are shared with TRBD1. Per the germline V gene, CDR1 is SGHDN and CDR2 is FVKESK. V shed 2 bases, J shed 9 bases, and the junction held 20 bases outside the gene matches. The CDR3 extends over 18 amino acids. The DNA of the CDR3 is TGTGCCAGCAGCCAACCTACTGGGTCGGGACAGGGAGGTTTCGGGCAGTACTTC. It is translated as CASSQPTGSGQGGFGQYF.

The rearrangement uses TRBV2 and TRBJ2-7, with unresolved D. The CDR3 has 12 amino acids. Germline CDR1 reads SNHLY; CDR2 reads FYNNEI. V was clipped by 6 bases and J by 1 base, with 7 bases between them. In DNA form, the CDR3 reads TGTGCCAGCAGAGCTAGATCCTACGAGCAGTACTTC. This sequence encodes CASRARSYEQYF.

CDR3 amino acids: CASSEERTGTNEQFF. DNA for the CDR3: TGTGCCAGCAGTGAAGAACGGACAGGTACCAATGAGCAGTTCTTC. The chain combines TRBV2 with TRBJ2-1, with 7 bases that match TRBD1. Germline V gene lookup returns CDR1 SNHLY and CDR2 FYNNEI. CDR3 length: 15 amino acids. Trimming cost V 1 base and J 6 bases; bases outside gene matches: 6. Full variable domain (missing parts from reference TRBV2 and TRBJ2-1): EPEVTQTPSHQVTQMGQEVILRCVPISNHLYFYWYRQILGQKVEFLVSFYNNEISEKSEIFDDQFSVERPDGSNFTLKIRSTKLEDSAMYFCASSEERTGTNEQFFGPGTRLTVL.

The V gene is TRBV11-2, the J gene TRBJ1-6; no firm D call. Germline CDR1 reads SGHAT; CDR2 reads FQNNGV. V was pared by 0 bases and J by 7 bases, with 16 bases between. There are 17 residues in the CDR3. CDR3 loop: CASSLDRRAGGNSPLHF. As DNA, the CDR3 is TGTGCCAGCAGCTTAGACCGACGAGCGGGTGGGAATTCACCCCTCCACTTT.

This clone occurred once. The rearrangement joins TRBV23-1 to TRBJ1-2; 10 bases align to TRBD1. TRBV23-1 is known as an ORF, though its function is uncertain. After removal of 2 bases from V and 6 bases from J, the junction contained 12 bases not matched to a gene. The CDR3 consists of 17 residues. The CDR3 sequence is CASSQRDRGISWDGYTF. In DNA form, the CDR3 reads TGCGCCAGCAGTCAAAGGGACAGGGGTATAAGCTGGGATGGCTACACCTTC.

The CDR3 DNA reads as TGTGCCAGCAGTGTATATAGCAATCAGCCCCAGCATTTT. Translating it yields CASSVYSNQPQHF. The chain carries TRBV6-1 and TRBJ1-5; D gene unclear. The CDR3 runs 13 residues. The germline CDR1 and CDR2 sequences are MNHNS and SASEGT. Trimming removed 4 bases from V and 0 bases from J, with 4 bases in between.

The V call is TRBV6-5, the J call TRBJ2-7; a possible D gene is TRBD2 (5 bases). Trimming cost V 2 bases and J 6 bases, with 14 bases left between them. Germline V lookup: CDR1 MNHEY, CDR2 SVGAGI. CDR3 length equals 14 residues. The CDR3 DNA reads TGTGCCAGCAGTTACGGGTCGGCGGGCAGCGAGCAGTACTTC. Encoded protein: CASSYGSAGSEQYF.

The genes are TRBV5-1 and TRBJ2-3; TRBD1 matches at 9 bases. CDR1 and CDR2 (germline): SGHRS, YFSETQ. The V segment lost 0 bases and the J segment 1 base; nucleotides outside the gene matches: 9. The CDR3 consists of 18 residues. The DNA of the CDR3 is TGCGCCAGCAGCTTGGTGGACAGGGGAGCGTGGGGCACAGATACGCAGTATTTT. This encodes CASSLVDRGAWGTDTQYF.

The rearrangement links TRBV28 to TRBJ1-3; D is undetermined. Trimming shortened V by 6 bases and J by 3 bases, and 12 bases separated the two germline ends. Germline values: CDR1 MDHEN, CDR2 SYDVKM. CDR3 length: 14 amino acids. Here the CDR3 reads CASSPESRGNTIYF. CDR3 nucleotides: TGTGCCAGCAGCCCGGAGAGTCGTGGAAACACCATATATTTT.

Notes on this clone: At one boundary the junction diverges from the germline segment, which might be a read error. The J gene is TRBJ1-6, the V gene TRBV5-5, with a tentative D call TRBD1 (6 bases). CDR1 is SGHKS and CDR2 is YYEKEE in the germline V gene (reference sequence). The CDR3 has 15 amino acids. The CDR3 DNA reads TGTGCCAGCACCTTGGGGGCTGCCTATAATTCACCCCTCCACTTT. Protein sequence: CASTLGAAYNSPLHF. Using reference TRBV5-5 and TRBJ1-6 for the parts outside the CDR3, the full variable domain is DAGVTQSPTHLIKTRGQQVTLRCSPISGHKSVSWYQQVLGQGPQFIFQYYEKEERGRGNFPDRFSARQFPNYSSELNVNALLLGDSALYLCASTLGAAYNSPLHFGNGTRLTVT.

The V call is TRBV27, the J call TRBJ1-6; TRBD1 matches 7 bases. Per the germline V gene, CDR1 is MNHEY and CDR2 is SMNVEV (reference sequence). The CDR3 runs to 19 residues. Trimming took 4 bases from V and 5 from J; bases not matched to a gene: 17. CDR3 sequence: CASSSSQVRGGPDNSPLHF. The CDR3 region has the DNA TGTGCCAGCAGTTCATCACAGGTGAGAGGGGGCCCTGATAATTCACCCCTCCACTTT.

This clone was picked up a small number of times. The genes are TRBV5-6 and TRBJ1-6, with D hard to call. The CDR3 covers 14 residues. The V gene's germline CDR1 is SGHDT and CDR2 YYEEEE. V was cut by 1 base and J by 14 bases, with 16 bases left in between. As DNA, the CDR3 is TGTGCCAGCAGCTTGTCGACACCAGGTTTGACCCTCCACTTT. It is translated as CASSLSTPGLTLHF. The full variable domain, rest sourced from reference TRBV5-6 and TRBJ1-6, is DAGVTQSPTHLIKTRGQQVTLRCSPKSGHDTVSWYQQALGQGPQFIFQYYEEEERQRGNFPDRFSGHQFPNYSSELNVNALLLGDSALYLCASSLSTPGLTLHFGNGTRLTVT.

The chain employs TRBV28 and TRBJ1-4; 7 bases fit TRBD1. The CDR3 consists of 15 residues. The germline gives CDR1 MDHEN, CDR2 SYDVKM. V lost 5 bases to trimming and J lost 3 bases; unmatched junction nucleotides: 6. The CDR3 sequence: CASSRQGRANEKLFF. In nucleotides, the CDR3 is TGTGCCAGCAGTCGACAGGGCCGGGCTAATGAAAAACTGTTTTTT.

The chain uses TRBV25-1 and TRBJ2-5; 7 bases are a match to TRBD1. V shed 6 bases, J shed 5 bases, and the junction held 6 bases outside the gene matches. The germline V gene encodes CDR1 MGHDK and CDR2 SYGVNS. The CDR3 consists of 13 residues. The CDR3 DNA sequence: TGTGCCAGCAGGAGGGGGCCGGGGGAGACCCAGTACTTC. This codes for CASRRGPGETQYF.

The genes are TRBV5-4 and TRBJ1-1; D gene ambiguous. Between the trimmed V and J ends, which lost 3 bases and 1 base, there was a span of 13 bases. There are 15 residues in the CDR3. Germline V CDR1 and CDR2: SGHNT, YYREEE (reference sequence). The CDR3 region is CASSWEGPGNTEAFF. Here the CDR3 DNA reads TGTGCCAGCAGCTGGGAGGGTCCGGGGAACACTGAAGCTTTCTTT.

The chain recombines TRBV6-4 with TRBJ2-1; TRBD1 agrees at 8 bases. This CDR3 is built from 17 residues. The trim removed 3 bases at V and 0 bases at J, leaving 7 bases unmatched. Germline CDR1 is MRHNA and CDR2 is SNTAGT. CDR3 nucleotides: TGTGCCAGCAGTGATGGTGGGGACAGGAGCTCCTACAATGAGCAGTTCTTC. This sequence encodes CASSDGGDRSSYNEQFF.